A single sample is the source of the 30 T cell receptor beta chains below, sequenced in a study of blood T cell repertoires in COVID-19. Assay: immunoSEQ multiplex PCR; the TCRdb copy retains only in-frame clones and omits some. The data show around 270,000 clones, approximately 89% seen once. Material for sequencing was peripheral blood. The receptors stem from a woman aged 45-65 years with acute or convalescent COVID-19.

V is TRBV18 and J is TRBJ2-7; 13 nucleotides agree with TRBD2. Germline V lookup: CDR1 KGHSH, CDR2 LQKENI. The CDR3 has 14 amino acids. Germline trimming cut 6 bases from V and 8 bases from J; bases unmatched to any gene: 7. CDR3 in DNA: TGTGCCAGCTCTCCCTCCGGGACTAGCGGGAAGCAGTACTTC. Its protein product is CASSPSGTSGKQYF.

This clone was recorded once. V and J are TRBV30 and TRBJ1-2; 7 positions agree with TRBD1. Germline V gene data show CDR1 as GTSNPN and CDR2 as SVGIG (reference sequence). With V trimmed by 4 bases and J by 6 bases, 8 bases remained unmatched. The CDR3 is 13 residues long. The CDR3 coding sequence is TGTGCCTGGAACAGGGGCTTAGAGGATGGCTACACCTTC. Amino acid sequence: CAWNRGLEDGYTF.

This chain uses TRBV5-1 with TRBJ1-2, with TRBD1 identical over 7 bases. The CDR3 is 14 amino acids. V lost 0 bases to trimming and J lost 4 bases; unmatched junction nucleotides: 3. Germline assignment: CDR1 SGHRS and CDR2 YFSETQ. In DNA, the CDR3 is TGCGCCAGCAGCTTGGGACAGGGCGGCTATGGCTACACCTTC. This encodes CASSLGQGGYGYTF.

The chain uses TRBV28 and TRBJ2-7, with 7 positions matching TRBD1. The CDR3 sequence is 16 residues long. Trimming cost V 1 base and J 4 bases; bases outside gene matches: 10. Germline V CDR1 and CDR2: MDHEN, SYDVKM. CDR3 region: CASSLLLRQGTYEQYF. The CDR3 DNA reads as TGTGCCAGCAGTTTATTGCTTCGACAGGGTACTTACGAGCAGTACTTC.

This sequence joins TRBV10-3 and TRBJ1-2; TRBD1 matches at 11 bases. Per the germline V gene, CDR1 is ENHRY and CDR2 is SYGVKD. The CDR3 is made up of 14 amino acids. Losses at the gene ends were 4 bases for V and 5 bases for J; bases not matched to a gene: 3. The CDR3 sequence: CAISGTGGRYGYTF. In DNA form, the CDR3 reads TGTGCCATCAGTGGGACAGGGGGCCGGTATGGCTACACCTTC.

CDR3 sequence: CASSLAGQDYEQYF. CDR3 nucleotides: TGCGCCAGCAGCTTGGCCGGACAGGACTACGAGCAGTACTTC. The chain couples TRBV5-1 to TRBJ2-7, with 7 bases that match TRBD1. The CDR3 runs to 14 residues. Germline V lookup: CDR1 SGHRS, CDR2 YFSETQ. J gave up 3 bases and V 0 bases, and 3 bases lay outside the gene matches.

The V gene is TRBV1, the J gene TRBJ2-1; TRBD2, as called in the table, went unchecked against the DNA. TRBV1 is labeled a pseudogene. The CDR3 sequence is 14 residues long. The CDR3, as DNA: TGCACCAGCGTAAGGGCGGGGTCCTACAATGAGCAGTTCTTC. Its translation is CTSVRAGSYNEQFF.

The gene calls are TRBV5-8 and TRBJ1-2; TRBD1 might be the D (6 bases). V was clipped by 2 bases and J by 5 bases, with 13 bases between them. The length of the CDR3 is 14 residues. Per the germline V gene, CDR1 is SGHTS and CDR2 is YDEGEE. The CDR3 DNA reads TGTGCCAGCAGCTTCACAGGGCCGGGTTATGGCTACACCTTC. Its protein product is CASSFTGPGYGYTF.

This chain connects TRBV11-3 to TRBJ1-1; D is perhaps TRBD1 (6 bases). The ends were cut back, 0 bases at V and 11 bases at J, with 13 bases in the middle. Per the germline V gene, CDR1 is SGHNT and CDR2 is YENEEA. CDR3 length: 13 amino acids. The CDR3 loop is CASSLDPHRAAFF. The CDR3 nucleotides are TGTGCCAGCAGCTTAGACCCCCACAGGGCGGCTTTCTTT.

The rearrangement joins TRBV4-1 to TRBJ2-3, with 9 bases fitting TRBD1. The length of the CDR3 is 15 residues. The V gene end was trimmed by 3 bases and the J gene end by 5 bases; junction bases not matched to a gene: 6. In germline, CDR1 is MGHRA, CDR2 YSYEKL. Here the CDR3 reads CASSHPGQGGDTQYF. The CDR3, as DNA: TGCGCCAGCAGCCATCCGGGACAGGGAGGAGATACGCAGTATTTT.

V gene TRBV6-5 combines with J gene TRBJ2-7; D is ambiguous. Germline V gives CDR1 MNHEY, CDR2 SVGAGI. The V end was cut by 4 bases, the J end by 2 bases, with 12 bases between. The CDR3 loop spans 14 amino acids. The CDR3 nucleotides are TGTGCCAGCAGTTCACACATGAGGACCTACGAGCAGTACTTC. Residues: CASSSHMRTYEQYF.

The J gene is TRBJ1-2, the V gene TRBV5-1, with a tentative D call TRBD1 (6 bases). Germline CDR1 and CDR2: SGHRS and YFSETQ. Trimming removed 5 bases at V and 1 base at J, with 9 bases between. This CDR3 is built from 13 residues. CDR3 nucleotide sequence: TGCGCCAGCAGGATGGACAGTAACTATGGCTACACCTTC. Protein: CASRMDSNYGYTF.

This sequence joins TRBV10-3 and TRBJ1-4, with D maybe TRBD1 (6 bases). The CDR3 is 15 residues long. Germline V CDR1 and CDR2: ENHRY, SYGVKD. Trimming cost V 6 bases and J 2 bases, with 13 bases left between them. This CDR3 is CAISSITGTNEKLFF. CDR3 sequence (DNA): TGTGCCATCAGCTCTATTACAGGGACTAATGAAAAACTGTTTTTT.

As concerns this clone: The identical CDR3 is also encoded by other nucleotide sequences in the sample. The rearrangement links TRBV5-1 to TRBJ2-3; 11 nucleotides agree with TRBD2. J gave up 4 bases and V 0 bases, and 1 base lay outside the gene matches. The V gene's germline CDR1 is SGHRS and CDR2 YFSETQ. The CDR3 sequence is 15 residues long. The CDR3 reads CASSLVAGGADTQYF. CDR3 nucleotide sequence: TGCGCCAGCAGCTTGGTAGCGGGAGGGGCAGATACGCAGTATTTT.

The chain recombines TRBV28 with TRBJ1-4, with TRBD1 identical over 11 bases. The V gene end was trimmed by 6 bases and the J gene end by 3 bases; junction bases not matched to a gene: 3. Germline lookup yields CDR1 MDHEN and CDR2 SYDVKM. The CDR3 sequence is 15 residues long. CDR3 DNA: TGTGCCAGCAGGGACAGGGGGCCTTCTAATGAAAAACTGTTTTTT. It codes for CASRDRGPSNEKLFF.

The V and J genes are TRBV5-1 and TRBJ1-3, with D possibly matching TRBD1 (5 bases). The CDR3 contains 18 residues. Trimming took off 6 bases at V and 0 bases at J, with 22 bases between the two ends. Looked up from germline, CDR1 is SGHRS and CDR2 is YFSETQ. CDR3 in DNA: TGCGCCAGCAAATTATTGGGGGACTCAAGCCTCTCTGGAAACACCATATATTTT. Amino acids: CASKLLGDSSLSGNTIYF. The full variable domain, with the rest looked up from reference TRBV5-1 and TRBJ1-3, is KAGVTQTPRYLIKTRGQQVTLSCSPISGHRSVSWYQQTPGQGLQFLFEYFSETQRNKGNFPGRFSGRQFSNSRSEMNVSTLELGDSALYLCASKLLGDSSLSGNTIYFGEGSWLTVV.

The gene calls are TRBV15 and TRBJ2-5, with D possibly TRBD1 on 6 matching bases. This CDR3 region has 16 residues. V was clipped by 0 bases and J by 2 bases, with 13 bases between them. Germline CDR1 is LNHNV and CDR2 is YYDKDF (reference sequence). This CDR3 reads CATSRESGRGQETQYF. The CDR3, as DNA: TGTGCCACCAGCAGAGAGTCGGGCAGGGGTCAAGAGACCCAGTACTTC.

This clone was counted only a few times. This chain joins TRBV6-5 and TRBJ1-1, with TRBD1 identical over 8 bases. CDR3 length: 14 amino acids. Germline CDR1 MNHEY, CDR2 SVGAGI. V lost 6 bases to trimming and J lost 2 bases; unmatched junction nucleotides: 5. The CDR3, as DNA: TGTGCCAGCAGGTCCAGGGGGCCAAACACTGAAGCTTTCTTT. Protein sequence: CASRSRGPNTEAFF.

The CDR3 region is CASSTQGAITEAFF. The CDR3 DNA follows: TGTGCCAGCAGTACTCAGGGGGCCATCACTGAAGCTTTCTTT. The chain uses TRBV6-6 and TRBJ1-1; 8 bases are a match to TRBD1. The germline V gene encodes CDR1 MNHNY and CDR2 SVGAGI (reference sequence). With 5 bases clipped from V and 4 bases from J, the junction kept 6 bases outside the gene matches. The CDR3 consists of 14 residues.

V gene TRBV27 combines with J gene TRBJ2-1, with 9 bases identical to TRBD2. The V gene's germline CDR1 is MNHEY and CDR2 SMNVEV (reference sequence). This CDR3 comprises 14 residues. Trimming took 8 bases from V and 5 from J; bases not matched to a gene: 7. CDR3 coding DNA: TGTGCCAGCTATGGACTAGCGAGAGACAATGAGCAGTTCTTC. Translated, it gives CASYGLARDNEQFF.

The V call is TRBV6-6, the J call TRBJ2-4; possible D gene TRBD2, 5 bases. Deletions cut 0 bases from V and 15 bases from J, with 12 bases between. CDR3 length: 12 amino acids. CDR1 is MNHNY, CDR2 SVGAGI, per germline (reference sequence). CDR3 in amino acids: CASSYSGSEGYF. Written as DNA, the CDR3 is TGTGCCAGCAGTTACTCCGGCTCTGAGGGGTACTTC.

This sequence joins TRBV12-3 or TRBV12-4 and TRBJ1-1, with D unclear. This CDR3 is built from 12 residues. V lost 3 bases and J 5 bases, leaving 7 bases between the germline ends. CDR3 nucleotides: TGTGCCAGCAGTTTCGGGGAGACTGAAGCTTTCTTT. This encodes CASSFGETEAFF.

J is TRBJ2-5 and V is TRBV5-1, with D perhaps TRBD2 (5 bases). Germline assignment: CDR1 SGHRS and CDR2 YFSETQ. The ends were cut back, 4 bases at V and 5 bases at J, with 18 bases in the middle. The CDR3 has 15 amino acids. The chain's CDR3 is CASSLVGPGGETQYF. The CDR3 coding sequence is TGCGCCAGCAGCCTGGTCGGCCCAGGCGGGGAGACCCAGTACTTC. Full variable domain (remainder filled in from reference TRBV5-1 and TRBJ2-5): KAGVTQTPRYLIKTRGQQVTLSCSPISGHRSVSWYQQTPGQGLQFLFEYFSETQRNKGNFPGRFSGRQFSNSRSEMNVSTLELGDSALYLCASSLVGPGGETQYFGPGTRLLVL.

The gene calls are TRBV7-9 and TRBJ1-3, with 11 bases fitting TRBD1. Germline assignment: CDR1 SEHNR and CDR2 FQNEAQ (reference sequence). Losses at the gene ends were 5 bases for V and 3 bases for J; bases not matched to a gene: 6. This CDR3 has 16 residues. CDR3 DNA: TGTGCCAGCAGCAACCCGGACAGGGGGCATGGAAACACCATATATTTT. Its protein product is CASSNPDRGHGNTIYF.

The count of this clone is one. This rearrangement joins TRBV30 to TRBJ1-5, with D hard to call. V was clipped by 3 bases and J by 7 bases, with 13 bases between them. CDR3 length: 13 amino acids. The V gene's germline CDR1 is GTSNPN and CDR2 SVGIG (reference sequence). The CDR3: CAWSPRLQQPQHF. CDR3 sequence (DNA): TGTGCCTGGAGCCCCAGGTTGCAGCAGCCCCAGCATTTT.

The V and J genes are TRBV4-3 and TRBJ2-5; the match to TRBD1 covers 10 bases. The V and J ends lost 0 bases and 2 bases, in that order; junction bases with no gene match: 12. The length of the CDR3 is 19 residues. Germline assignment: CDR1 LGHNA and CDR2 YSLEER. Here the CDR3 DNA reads TGCGCCAGCAGCCAAGAAATCCCGGGACAGGGGTCATGGCAAGAGACCCAGTACTTC. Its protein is CASSQEIPGQGSWQETQYF.

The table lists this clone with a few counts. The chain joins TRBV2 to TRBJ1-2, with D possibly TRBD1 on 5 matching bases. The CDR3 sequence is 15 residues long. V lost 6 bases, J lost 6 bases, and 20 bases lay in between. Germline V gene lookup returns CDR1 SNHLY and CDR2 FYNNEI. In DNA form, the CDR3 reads TGTGCCAGCAGCAGACTGAGGGGCAGGGAGGATGGCTACACCTTC. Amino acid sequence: CASSRLRGREDGYTF.

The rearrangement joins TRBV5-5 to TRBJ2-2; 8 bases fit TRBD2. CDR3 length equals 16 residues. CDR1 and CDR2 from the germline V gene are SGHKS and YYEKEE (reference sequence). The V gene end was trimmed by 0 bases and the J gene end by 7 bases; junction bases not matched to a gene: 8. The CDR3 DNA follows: TGTGCCAGCAGCTTGGTGACGGGAGGGCCGGACGGGGAGCTGTTTTTT. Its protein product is CASSLVTGGPDGELFF.

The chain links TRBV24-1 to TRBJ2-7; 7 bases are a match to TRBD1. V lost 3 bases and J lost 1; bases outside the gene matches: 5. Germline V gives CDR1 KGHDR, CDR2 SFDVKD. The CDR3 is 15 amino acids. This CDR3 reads CATSDPQGSSYEQYF. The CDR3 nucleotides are TGTGCCACCAGTGATCCACAGGGGTCGTCCTACGAGCAGTACTTC.

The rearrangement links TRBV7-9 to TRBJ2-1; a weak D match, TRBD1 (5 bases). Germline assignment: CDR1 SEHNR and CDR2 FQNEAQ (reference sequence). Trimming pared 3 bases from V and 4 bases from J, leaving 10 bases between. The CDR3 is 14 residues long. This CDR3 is CASSFRASYNEQFF. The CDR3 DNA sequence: TGTGCCAGCAGCTTCAGGGCTTCGTACAATGAGCAGTTCTTC.